The clone carrying this TCR beta chain was counted many times. The antigen remains unidentified. The sequenced fragment ends 3 residues before the CDR3 boundary, so the rest is inferred from the germline J gene. The entry originates in a study of T cell clonality in common variable immunodeficiency. Study findings and constraints: Fewer TCRbeta clones were shared among CVID subjects than controls. Reportedly, TCR beta sequences from common variable immunodeficiency showed fewer deletions and N-nucleotide insertions. The cause of increased CVID clonality remains unclear without subpopulation sequencing.

V lost 6 bases, J lost 7 bases, and 4 bases stayed unmatched. This CDR3 region has 12 residues. Germline values: CDR1 SEHNR, CDR2 FQNEAQ (reference sequence). Using immunoSEQ multiplex PCR, the repertoire was profiled, and TCRdb retains in-frame clones only, with some absent. Listed for the sample are fewer than 35,000 clones, none seen a single time. The sequencing sample was made of peripheral blood mononuclear cells. The chain has TRBV7-9 and TRBJ2-5, with 8 bases that match TRBD2. The sequence derives from a human donor with common variable immunodeficiency. CDR3 DNA, as far as it was read: TGTGCCAGCAGGGGACTAGGTCGGACC. As protein: CASRGLGRT. The full CDR3 reads CASRGLGRTQYF.